The rows below give T cell receptor beta chains drawn from one sample of a study of T cell clonotyping in hematopoietic cell transplantation. Profiled with immunoSEQ multiplex PCR; TCRdb holds only in-frame clones, not every one. The sample lists fewer than 8,000 clones; approximately 94% were seen once. Sequences were derived from peripheral blood mononuclear cells, sampled 30 days after allogeneic stem cell transplant. The source is a male patient aged 55-69 years who had an allogeneic stem cell transplant from an unrelated donor, so T cells may come from the graft donor. Some clones in this sample may be carry-over from other donors' samples. Each CDR3 is given with its conserved first and last residue.

>TRBV10-3|TRBJ1-1
CAITPTGSTEAFF
>TRBV14|TRBJ1-3
CASSPGHSGNTIYF
>TRBV27|TRBJ2-7
CASSRPDRIYEQYF
>TRBV28|TRBJ2-3
CASSNGLALSTDTQYF
>TRBV7-6|TRBJ2-1
CASSFQSYNEQFF
>TRBV5-1|TRBJ1-2
CASSLEDGANYGYTF
>TRBV5-4|TRBJ2-7
CASSLGIEQYF
>TRBV6-1|TRBJ2-7
CASSDFAGAYEQYF
>TRBV6-6|TRBJ1-2
CASSSPEKGNYGYTF
>TRBV7-9|TRBJ1-2
CASSFTSGYTF
>TRBV4-3|TRBJ2-7
CASSQDQVVRQGALGYEQYF
>TRBV2|TRBJ1-4
CASRETDRRREKLFF
>TRBV28|TRBJ2-5
CAIWGEGRPETQYF
>TRBV19|TRBJ2-7
CASSIGAGDYEQYF
>TRBV7-9|TRBJ2-7
CASSFAGGPGEQYF
>TRBV28|TRBJ2-3
CASSFLQGTDTQYF
>TRBV7-9|TRBJ1-4
CAAMVGATNEKLFF
>TRBV19|TRBJ1-5
CASSFLQGARQPQHF
>TRBV5-1|TRBJ2-2
CASTTTGGYTGELFF
>TRBV19|TRBJ1-5
CASSIPDRGFNQPQHF
>TRBV27|TRBJ2-7
CASAPGQGSSYEQYF
>TRBV5-1|TRBJ2-3
CASTRGALGTDTQYF
>TRBV5-1|TRBJ2-7
CASCLSGSQAEQYF
>TRBV30|TRBJ2-5
CAWKWGEQETQYF
>TRBV27|TRBJ2-7
CASSGGYEQYF
>TRBV21-1|TRBJ1-5
CASRNCDDPGGKALSNQPQHF
>TRBV19|TRBJ2-2
CASSMLLAEITGELFF
>TRBV30|TRBJ2-7
CAWSVVTAGPYEQYF
>TRBV27|TRBJ1-2
CASRYYETDGYTF
>TRBV6-5|TRBJ1-5
CASRPEGAGHQPQHF
>TRBV4-1|TRBJ2-7
CASSQRLAGGYEQYF
>TRBV6-1|TRBJ2-7
CASRLSGRSYEQYF
>TRBV7-3|TRBJ2-3
CASSVGLADTQYF
>TRBV28|TRBJ1-5
CASSWISNQPQHF
>TRBV6-5|TRBJ1-4
CASSYSWTGEKLFF
>TRBV7-9|TRBJ2-1
CASSTGAAYNEQFF
>TRBV19|TRBJ1-5
CASSIRSYSNQPQHF
>TRBV4-2|TRBJ2-7
CASSPLTRAYEQYF
>TRBV7-7|TRBJ2-5
CASSLGSLAGHQETQYF
>TRBV11-2|TRBJ1-5
CASSPWPQHF
>TRBV9|TRBJ1-1
CASSGSGGYTEAFF
>TRBV6-4|TRBJ2-7
CASSAGTSGNEQYF